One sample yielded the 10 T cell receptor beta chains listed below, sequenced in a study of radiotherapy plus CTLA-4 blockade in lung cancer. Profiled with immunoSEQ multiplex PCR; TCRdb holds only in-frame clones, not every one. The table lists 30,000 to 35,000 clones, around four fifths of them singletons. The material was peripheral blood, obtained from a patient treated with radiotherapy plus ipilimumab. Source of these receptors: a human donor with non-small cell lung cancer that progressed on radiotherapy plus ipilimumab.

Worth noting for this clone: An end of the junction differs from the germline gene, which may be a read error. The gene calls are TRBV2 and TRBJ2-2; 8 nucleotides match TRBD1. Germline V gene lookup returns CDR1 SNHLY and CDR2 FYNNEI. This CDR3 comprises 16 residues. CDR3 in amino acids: CASSADRGTRTGELLF. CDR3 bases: TGTGCCAGCAGTGCCGACAGGGGAACGAGGACCGGGGAGCTGCTTTTT. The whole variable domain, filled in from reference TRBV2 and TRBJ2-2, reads EPEVTQTPSHQVTQMGQEVILRCVPISNHLYFYWYRQILGQKVEFLVSFYNNEISEKSEIFDDQFSVERPDGSNFTLKIRSTKLEDSAMYFCASSADRGTRTGELLFGEGSRLTVL.

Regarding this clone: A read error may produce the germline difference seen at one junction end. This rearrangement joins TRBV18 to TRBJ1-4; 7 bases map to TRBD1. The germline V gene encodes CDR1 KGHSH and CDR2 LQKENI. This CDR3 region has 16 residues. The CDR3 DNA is TGTGCCAGCTCACTACGAATGCCGGGACAGAATGCTGACACCATTTTT. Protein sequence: CASSLRMPGQNADTIF.

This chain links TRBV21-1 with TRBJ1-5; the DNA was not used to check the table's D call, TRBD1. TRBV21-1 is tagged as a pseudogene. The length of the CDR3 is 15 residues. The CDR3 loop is CASSTSGLFNQPQHF. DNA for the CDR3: TGTGCCAGCAGCACATCAGGGTTATTCAATCAGCCCCAGCATTTT.

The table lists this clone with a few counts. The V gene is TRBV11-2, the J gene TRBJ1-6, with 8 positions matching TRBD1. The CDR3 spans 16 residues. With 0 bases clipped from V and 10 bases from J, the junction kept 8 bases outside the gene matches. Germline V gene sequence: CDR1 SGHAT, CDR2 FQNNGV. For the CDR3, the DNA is TGTGCCAGCAGCTTAGACCGTGGACAGGGTAGATCACCCCTCCACTTT. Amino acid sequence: CASSLDRGQGRSPLHF.

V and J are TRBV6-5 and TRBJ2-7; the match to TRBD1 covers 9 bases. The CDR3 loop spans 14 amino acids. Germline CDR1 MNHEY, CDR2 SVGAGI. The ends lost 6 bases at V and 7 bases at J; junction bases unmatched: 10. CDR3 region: CASRRGQGMREQYF. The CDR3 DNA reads TGTGCCAGCAGGCGCGGACAGGGGATGAGAGAGCAGTACTTC.

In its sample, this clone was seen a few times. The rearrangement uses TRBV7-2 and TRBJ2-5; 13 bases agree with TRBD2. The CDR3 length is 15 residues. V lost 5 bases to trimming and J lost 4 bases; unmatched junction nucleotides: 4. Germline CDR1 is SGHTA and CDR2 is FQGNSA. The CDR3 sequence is CASSERLAGGETQYF. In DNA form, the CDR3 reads TGTGCCAGCAGCGAGAGACTAGCGGGGGGAGAGACCCAGTACTTC.

The CDR3 DNA sequence: TGTGCCATCAGTGCTGGCGGAGGAAACACCATATATTTT. Residues: CAISAGGGNTIYF. The rearrangement uses TRBV10-3 and TRBJ1-3; D is unclear. V lost 4 bases and J 4 bases, leaving 8 bases between the germline ends. Germline V CDR1 and CDR2: ENHRY, SYGVKD. The CDR3 covers 13 residues.

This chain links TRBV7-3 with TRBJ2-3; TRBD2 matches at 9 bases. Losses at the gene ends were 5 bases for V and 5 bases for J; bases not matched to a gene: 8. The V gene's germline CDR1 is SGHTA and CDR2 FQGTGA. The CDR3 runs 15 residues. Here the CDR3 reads CASSQRGDPVDTQYF. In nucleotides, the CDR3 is TGTGCCAGCAGCCAGCGGGGGGATCCGGTAGATACGCAGTATTTT.

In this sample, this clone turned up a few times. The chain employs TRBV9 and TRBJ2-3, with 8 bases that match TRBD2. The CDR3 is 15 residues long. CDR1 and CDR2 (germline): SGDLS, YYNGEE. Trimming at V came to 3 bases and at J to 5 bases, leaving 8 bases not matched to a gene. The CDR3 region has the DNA TGTGCCAGCAGCGCCACTAGCGGTTGGGGAGATACGCAGTATTTT. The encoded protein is CASSATSGWGDTQYF.

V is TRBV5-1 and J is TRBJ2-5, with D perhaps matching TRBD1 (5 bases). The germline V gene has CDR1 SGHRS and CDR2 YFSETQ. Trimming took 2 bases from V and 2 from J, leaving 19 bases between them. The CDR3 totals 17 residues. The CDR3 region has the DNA TGCGCCAGCAGCTTAGGGCAGACAGCGCCCTTTCAAGAGACCCAGTACTTC. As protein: CASSLGQTAPFQETQYF.